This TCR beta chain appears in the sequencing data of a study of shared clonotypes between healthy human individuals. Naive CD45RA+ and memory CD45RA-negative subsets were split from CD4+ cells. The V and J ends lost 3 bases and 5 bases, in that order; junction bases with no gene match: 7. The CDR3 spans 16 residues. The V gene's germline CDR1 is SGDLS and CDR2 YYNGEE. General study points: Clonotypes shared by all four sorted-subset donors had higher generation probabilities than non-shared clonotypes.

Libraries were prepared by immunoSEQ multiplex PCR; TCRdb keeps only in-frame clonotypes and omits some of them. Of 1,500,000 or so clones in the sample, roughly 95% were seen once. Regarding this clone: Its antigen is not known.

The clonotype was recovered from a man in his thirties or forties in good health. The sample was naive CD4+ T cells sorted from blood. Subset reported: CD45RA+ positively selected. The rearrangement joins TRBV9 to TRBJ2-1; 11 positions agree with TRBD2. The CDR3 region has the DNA TGTGCCAGCAGCGCAACTAGCGGGAGTTTCGACAATGAGCAGTTCTTC. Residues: CASSATSGSFDNEQFF.